The clone carrying this T cell receptor (beta chain) appeared many times. Germline loops: CDR1 SGHRS, CDR2 YFSETQ. The CDR3 spans 14 residues. The V gene lost 2 bases and the J gene lost 1 base, with 9 bases spanning the gap. This sample is drawn from a study of T cells after yellow fever vaccination. The wider study: EM, EMRA, CM and Tscm memory subsets were sorted using CD3, CD45RA, CCR7 and CD95. Study conclusions and caveats: Clonotype sharing between CD4 and CD8 compartments was small.

The TCR cDNA carried a universal primer site and UMIs from 5'RACE template switching. TCRdb fed the 5' RACE reads into MiXCR, producing one record per CDR3 protein. The sample lists 45,000 to 60,000 distinct CDR3 sequences, approximately 5.7% occurring once. The sequence derives from a man younger than 35 who received the YFV17D yellow fever vaccine. The chain has TRBV5-1 and TRBJ2-5, with unresolved D. The input for sequencing was PBMCs, either bulk or a sorted T-cell subset (CD4+, CD8+, memory, or dextramer-sorted; not recorded which), taken on the day of the yellow fever booster vaccination. The CDR3 DNA follows: TGCGCCAGCAGCTTACATCCCGCCCAAGAGACCCAGTACTTC. Its protein product is CASSLHPAQETQYF.